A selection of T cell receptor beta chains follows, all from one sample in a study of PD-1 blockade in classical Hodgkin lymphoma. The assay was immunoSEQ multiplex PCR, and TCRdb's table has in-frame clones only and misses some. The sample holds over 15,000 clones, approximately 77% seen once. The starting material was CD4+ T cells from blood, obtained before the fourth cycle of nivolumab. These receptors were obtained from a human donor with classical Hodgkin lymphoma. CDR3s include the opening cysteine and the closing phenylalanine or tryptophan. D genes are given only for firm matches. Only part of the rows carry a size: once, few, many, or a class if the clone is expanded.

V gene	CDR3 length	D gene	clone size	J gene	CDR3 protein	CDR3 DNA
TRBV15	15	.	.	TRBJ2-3	CATSRGAGVTDTQYF	TGTGCCACCAGCCGCGGGGCAGGGGTCACAGATACGCAGTATTTT
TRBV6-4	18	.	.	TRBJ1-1	CASTPDRDDHHMNTEAFF	TGTGCCAGCACCCCCGACCGGGACGACCACCACATGAACACTGAAGCTTTCTTT
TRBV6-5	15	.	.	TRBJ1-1	CASSPSGRVNTEAFF	TGTGCCAGCAGCCCCTCCGGCAGAGTGAACACTGAAGCTTTCTTT
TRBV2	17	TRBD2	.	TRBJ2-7	CASSELLAGGPYHEQYF	TGTGCCAGCAGTGAACTCCTAGCGGGAGGGCCCTACCACGAGCAGTACTTC
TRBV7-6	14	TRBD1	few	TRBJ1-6	CASSSGQGRAPLHF	TGTGCCAGCAGCTCCGGACAGGGCCGGGCACCCCTCCACTTT
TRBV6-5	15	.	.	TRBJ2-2	CASTAGTVHTGELFF	TGTGCCAGCACCGCGGGGACAGTGCACACCGGGGAGCTGTTTTTT
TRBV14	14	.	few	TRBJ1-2	CASSFNDRSHGYTF	TGTGCCAGCAGTTTCAACGACCGCTCTCATGGCTACACCTTC
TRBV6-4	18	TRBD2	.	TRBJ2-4	CASRGRLAGGPTKNIQYF	TGTGCCAGCAGAGGGAGACTAGCGGGGGGCCCGACCAAAAACATTCAGTACTTC
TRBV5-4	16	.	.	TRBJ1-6	CASSLGLAAGNSPLHF	TGTGCCAGCAGCTTGGGTTTGGCAGCGGGGAATTCACCCCTCCACTTT
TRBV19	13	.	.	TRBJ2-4	CASSISWENIQYF	TGTGCCAGTAGTATTAGTTGGGAAAACATTCAGTACTTC
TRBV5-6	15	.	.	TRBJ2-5	CASSLARTDQETQYF	TGTGCCAGCAGCTTGGCGAGGACGGACCAAGAGACCCAGTACTTC
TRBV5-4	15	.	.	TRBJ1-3	CASSLKGFSGNTIYF	TGTGCCAGCAGCTTGAAGGGGTTCTCTGGAAACACCATATATTTT
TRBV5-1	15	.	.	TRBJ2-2	CASSLEPLGTGELFF	TGCGCCAGCAGCTTGGAACCCTTGGGCACCGGGGAGCTGTTTTTT
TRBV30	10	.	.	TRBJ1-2	CAWKTGGYTF	TGTGCCTGGAAGACGGGGGGCTACACCTTC
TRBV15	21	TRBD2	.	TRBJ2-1	CATSRGRPEGTSGGSYNEQFF	TGTGCCACCAGCAGAGGTCGGCCCGAGGGGACTAGCGGGGGCTCCTACAATGAGCAGTTCTTC
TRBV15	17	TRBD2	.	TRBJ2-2	CATSRDQGTRGTGELFF	TGTGCCACCAGCAGAGATCAAGGGACTAGGGGCACCGGGGAGCTGTTTTTT
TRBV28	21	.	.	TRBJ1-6	CASSFGFPGRLKQGRNSPLHF	TGTGCCAGCAGTTTTGGTTTTCCGGGGCGACTCAAGCAGGGGAGGAATTCACCCCTCCACTTT
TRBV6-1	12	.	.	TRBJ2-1	CASSVSYNEQFF	TGTGCCAGCAGTGTATCCTACAATGAGCAGTTCTTC
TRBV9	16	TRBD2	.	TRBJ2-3	CASSVYPSGDTDTQYF	TGTGCCAGCAGCGTCTACCCTAGCGGAGACACAGATACGCAGTATTTT
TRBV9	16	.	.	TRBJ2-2	CASSGGGFSGTGELFF	TGTGCCAGCAGCGGAGGGGGTTTTTCGGGCACCGGGGAGCTGTTTTTT
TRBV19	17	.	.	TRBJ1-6	CASSPGTRQGVDSPLHF	TGTGCCAGTAGTCCCGGGACCAGACAAGGAGTCGACTCACCCCTCCACTTT
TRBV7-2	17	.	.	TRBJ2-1	CASSFTIPGGYYNEQFF	TGTGCCAGCAGCTTTACCATACCGGGCGGGTATTACAATGAGCAGTTCTTC
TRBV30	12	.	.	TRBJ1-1	CAWTGDYTEAFF	TGTGCCTGGACAGGGGACTACACTGAAGCTTTCTTT
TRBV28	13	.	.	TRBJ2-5	CASSPPPGETQYF	TGTGCCAGCAGTCCCCCGCCGGGGGAGACCCAGTACTTC
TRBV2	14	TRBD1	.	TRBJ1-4	CASRDRALNEKLFF	TGTGCCAGCCGGGACAGGGCGCTTAATGAAAAACTGTTTTTT
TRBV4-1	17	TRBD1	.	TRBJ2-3	CASSQRPPGQGFSPQYF	TGCGCCAGCAGCCAACGACCTCCGGGACAGGGGTTTAGTCCGCAGTATTTT
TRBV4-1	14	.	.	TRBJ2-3	CASRGLTITDTQYF	TGCGCCAGCAGGGGACTTACGATCACAGATACGCAGTATTTT
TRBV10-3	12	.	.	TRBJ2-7	CATRGVSYEQYF	TGTGCCACTCGCGGGGTCTCCTACGAGCAGTACTTC
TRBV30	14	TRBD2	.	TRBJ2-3	CAWNFLAAGDTQYF	TGTGCCTGGAATTTTCTAGCGGCGGGGGATACGCAGTATTTT
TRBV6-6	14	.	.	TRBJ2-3	CASSRTVSTDTQYF	TGTGCCAGCAGTAGGACAGTTAGCACAGATACGCAGTATTTT
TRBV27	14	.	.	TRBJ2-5	CASSLSVGGETQYF	TGTGCCAGCAGTTTATCGGTCGGGGGAGAGACCCAGTACTTC
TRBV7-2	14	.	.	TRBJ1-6	CASSRTVVYSPLHF	TGTGCCAGCAGCCGGACGGTTGTCTATTCACCCCTCCACTTT
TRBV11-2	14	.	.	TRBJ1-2	CASSPSDGGYGYTF	TGTGCCAGCAGTCCCAGCGACGGGGGCTATGGCTACACCTTC
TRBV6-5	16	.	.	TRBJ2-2	CASSYQRRTNTGELFF	TGTGCCAGCAGTTACCAACGACGGACGAACACCGGGGAGCTGTTTTTT
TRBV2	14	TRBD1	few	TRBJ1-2	CASSARQGIDGYTF	TGTGCCAGCAGTGCCCGACAGGGGATAGATGGCTACACCTTC
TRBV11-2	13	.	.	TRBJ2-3	CASSLNAPDTQYF	TGTGCCAGCAGCTTAAACGCCCCAGATACGCAGTATTTT
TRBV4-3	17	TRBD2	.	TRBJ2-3	CASSQVLAGALADTQYF	TGCGCCAGCAGCCAAGTTCTAGCGGGAGCCTTGGCAGATACGCAGTATTTT
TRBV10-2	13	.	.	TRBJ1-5	CASSESGGQPQHF	TGCGCCAGCAGTGAGTCGGGGGGTCAGCCCCAGCATTTT
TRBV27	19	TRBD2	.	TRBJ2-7	CASSLLRALAGGASYEQYF	TGTGCCAGCAGTTTATTAAGGGCGCTAGCGGGAGGGGCCTCCTACGAGCAGTACTTC
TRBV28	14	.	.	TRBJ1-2	CASSPADRPQGYTF	TGTGCCAGCAGTCCGGCCGACAGGCCCCAGGGCTACACCTTC
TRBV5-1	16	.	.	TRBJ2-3	CASSPGGQGGTDTQYF	TGCGCCAGCAGCCCTGGGGGGCAGGGTGGTACAGATACGCAGTATTTT
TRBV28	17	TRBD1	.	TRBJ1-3	CASSLYRTGGSGNTIYF	TGTGCCAGCAGTTTATATCGGACAGGGGGCTCTGGAAACACCATATATTTT
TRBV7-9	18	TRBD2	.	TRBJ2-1	CASSSTRTSGASYNEQFF	TGTGCCAGCAGCTCCACACGGACTAGCGGGGCCTCCTACAATGAGCAGTTCTTC
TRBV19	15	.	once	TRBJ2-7	CASTPGDSSSYEQYF	TGTGCCAGTACCCCGGGGGACAGTTCCTCCTACGAGCAGTACTTC
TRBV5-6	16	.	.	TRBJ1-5	CASSSSGRWGNQPQHF	TGTGCCAGCAGCTCGTCAGGGAGGTGGGGCAATCAGCCCCAGCATTTT
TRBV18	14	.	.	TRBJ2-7	CASSPLVDTYEQYF	TGTGCCAGCTCACCACTTGTGGATACCTACGAGCAGTACTTC